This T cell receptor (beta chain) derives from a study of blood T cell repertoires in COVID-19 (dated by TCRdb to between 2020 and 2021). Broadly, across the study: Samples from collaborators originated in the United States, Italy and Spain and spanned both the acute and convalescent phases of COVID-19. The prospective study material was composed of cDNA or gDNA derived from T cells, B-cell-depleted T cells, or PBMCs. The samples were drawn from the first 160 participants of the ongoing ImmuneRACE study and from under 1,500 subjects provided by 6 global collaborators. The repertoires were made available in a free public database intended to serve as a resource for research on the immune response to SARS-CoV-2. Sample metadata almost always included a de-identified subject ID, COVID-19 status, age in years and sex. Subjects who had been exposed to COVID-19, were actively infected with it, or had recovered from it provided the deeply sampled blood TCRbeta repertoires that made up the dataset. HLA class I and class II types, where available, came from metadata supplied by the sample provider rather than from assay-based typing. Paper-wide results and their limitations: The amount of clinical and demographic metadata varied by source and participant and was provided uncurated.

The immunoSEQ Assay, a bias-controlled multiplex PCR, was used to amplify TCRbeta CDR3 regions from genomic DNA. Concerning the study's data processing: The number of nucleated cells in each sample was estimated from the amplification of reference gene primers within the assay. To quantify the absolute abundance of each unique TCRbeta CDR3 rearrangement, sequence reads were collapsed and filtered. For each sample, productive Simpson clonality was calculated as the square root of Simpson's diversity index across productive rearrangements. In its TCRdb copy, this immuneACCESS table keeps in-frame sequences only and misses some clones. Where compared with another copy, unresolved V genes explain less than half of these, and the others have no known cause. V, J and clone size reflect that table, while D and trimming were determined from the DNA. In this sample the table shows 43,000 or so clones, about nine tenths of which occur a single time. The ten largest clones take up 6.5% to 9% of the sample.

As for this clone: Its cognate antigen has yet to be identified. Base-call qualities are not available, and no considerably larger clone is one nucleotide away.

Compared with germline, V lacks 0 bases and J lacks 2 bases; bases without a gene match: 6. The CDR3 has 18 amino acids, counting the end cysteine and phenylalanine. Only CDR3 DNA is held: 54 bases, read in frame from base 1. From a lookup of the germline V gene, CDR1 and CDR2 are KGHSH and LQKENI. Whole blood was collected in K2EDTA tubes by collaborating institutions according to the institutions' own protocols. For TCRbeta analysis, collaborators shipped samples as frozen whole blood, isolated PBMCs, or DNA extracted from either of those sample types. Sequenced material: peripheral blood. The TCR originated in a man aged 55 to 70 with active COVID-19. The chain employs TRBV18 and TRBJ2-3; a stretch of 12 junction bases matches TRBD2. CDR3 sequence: CASSPPVRTSGTTDTQYF. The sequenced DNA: TGTGCCAGCTCACCACCCGTAAGGACTAGCGGGACCACAGATACGCAGTATTTT.